The 21 T cell receptor beta chains presented below share a single source sample, sequenced in a study of blood T cell repertoires in COVID-19. Profiled with immunoSEQ multiplex PCR; TCRdb holds only in-frame clones, not every one. The sample contains approximately 15,000 clones, approximately 80% of which appear only once. The sample taken for sequencing was peripheral blood. These receptors came from a woman in her forties or fifties with active or convalescent COVID-19.

The V and J genes are TRBV18 and TRBJ1-6, with TRBD1 matching over 8 bases. The CDR3 covers 14 residues. From germline, CDR1 is KGHSH and CDR2 LQKENI. V shed 6 bases and J 7 bases; nucleotides not matched to a gene: 5. In DNA form, the CDR3 reads TGTGCCAGCTCTGGACAGGGAAGAAATTCACCCCTCCACTTT. It translates to CASSGQGRNSPLHF.

J is TRBJ1-2 and V is TRBV10-1, with 8 bases that match TRBD1. Germline CDR1 and CDR2: WNHNN and SYGVQD (reference sequence). V gave up 8 bases and J gave up 4 bases; unmatched junction bases: 9. CDR3 size: 14 residues. The CDR3 region is CASPPGQGLYGYTF. The CDR3 DNA is TGCGCCAGCCCTCCCGGACAGGGCCTCTATGGCTACACCTTC.

The V gene is TRBV9, the J gene TRBJ2-7, with 7 positions matching TRBD1. Germline CDR1 is SGDLS and CDR2 is YYNGEE. With 3 bases clipped from V and 0 bases from J, the junction kept 3 bases outside the gene matches. The CDR3 runs 14 residues. DNA for the CDR3: TGTGCCAGCAGCGCGACAGGGTACTCCTACGAGCAGTACTTC. Translation: CASSATGYSYEQYF.

The chain is built from TRBV2 and TRBJ2-3, with D possibly matching TRBD2 (5 bases). CDR1 is SNHLY and CDR2 is FYNNEI in the germline V gene. The CDR3 extends over 12 amino acids. V lost 2 bases and J lost 8, with 8 bases in between. The CDR3 DNA follows: TGTGCCAGCAGTGAAACTGGAGGTACGCAGTATTTT. Protein: CASSETGGTQYF. The full variable domain, its missing parts supplied by reference TRBV2 and TRBJ2-3, is EPEVTQTPSHQVTQMGQEVILRCVPISNHLYFYWYRQILGQKVEFLVSFYNNEISEKSEIFDDQFSVERPDGSNFTLKIRSTKLEDSAMYFCASSETGGTQYFGPGTRLTVL.

The V and J genes are TRBV4-1 and TRBJ1-5, with a possible D match to TRBD1 (5 bases). Germline V gives CDR1 MGHRA, CDR2 YSYEKL. This CDR3 has 15 residues. The V and J ends lost 2 bases and 3 bases respectively, with 11 bases between them. The CDR3 region is CASSQQGIINQPQHF. In DNA, the CDR3 is TGCGCCAGCAGCCAACAGGGTATCATCAATCAGCCCCAGCATTTT.

This chain links TRBV28 with TRBJ2-5; 8 bases align to TRBD2. CDR1 and CDR2 from the germline V gene are MDHEN and SYDVKM. The junction had 4 bases not matched to a gene; V was cut back by 3 bases and J by 1 base. The CDR3 length is 15 residues. CDR3 sequence: CASSLVAGGQETQYF. The CDR3, as DNA: TGTGCCAGCAGTTTGGTGGCGGGAGGCCAAGAGACCCAGTACTTC.

This chain uses TRBV7-9 with TRBJ2-7; 9 nucleotides line up with TRBD1. This CDR3 contains 16 residues. V gave up 2 bases and J gave up 3 bases; unmatched junction bases: 8. CDR1 and CDR2 from the germline V gene are SEHNR and FQNEAQ (reference sequence). CDR3 nucleotides: TGTGCCAGCAGCTTATCTGGACAGGGGATTAGCTACGAGCAGTACTTC. Residues: CASSLSGQGISYEQYF.

The rearrangement uses TRBV19 and TRBJ2-7; 8 nucleotides align to TRBD1. This CDR3 contains 13 residues. V shed 7 bases, J shed 3 bases, and the junction held 5 bases outside the gene matches. Germline CDR1 and CDR2: LNHDA and SQIVND (reference sequence). The CDR3 loop is CASTKGQGYEQYF. The CDR3 bases are TGTGCCAGTACCAAAGGACAGGGCTACGAGCAGTACTTC.

The chain carries TRBV5-1 and TRBJ2-3, with 11 bases fitting TRBD1. Germline assignment: CDR1 SGHRS and CDR2 YFSETQ. This CDR3 has 15 residues. Trimming took 5 bases from V and 6 from J; bases not matched to a gene: 8. CDR3 DNA: TGCGCCAGCAGTTCCGGGACAGGGGGTGTTGATACGCAGTATTTT. This gives the protein CASSSGTGGVDTQYF.

This chain links TRBV5-1 with TRBJ2-7; tentatively, D is TRBD1 (7 bases). In germline, CDR1 is SGHRS, CDR2 YFSETQ. Deletions cut 2 bases from V and 0 bases from J, with 24 bases between. The CDR3 is 19 residues long. The CDR3 DNA reads as TGCGCCAGCAGCTTCGAACCCGTCCGATCCAGGGGGGTCTCCTACGAGCAGTACTTC. This encodes CASSFEPVRSRGVSYEQYF.

The J gene is TRBJ2-7, the V gene TRBV7-6, with 7 bases aligning to TRBD2. Germline assignment: CDR1 SGHVS and CDR2 FNYEAQ. Trimming at V came to 2 bases and at J to 2 bases, leaving 9 bases not matched to a gene. The CDR3 covers 16 residues. CDR3: CASSLYSLAEPYEQYF. The CDR3 coding sequence is TGTGCCAGCAGCTTATATAGCCTAGCGGAACCCTACGAGCAGTACTTC.

The chain joins TRBV9 to TRBJ2-6, with 8 nucleotides matching TRBD1. CDR1 and CDR2 (germline): SGDLS, YYNGEE. The V and J ends lost 2 bases and 0 bases, in that order; junction bases with no gene match: 4. CDR3 length: 17 residues. This CDR3 is CASSVTGANSGANVLTF. In DNA form, the CDR3 reads TGTGCCAGCAGCGTGACAGGGGCCAACTCTGGGGCCAACGTCCTGACTTTC.

The rearrangement links TRBV4-2 to TRBJ2-5, with 13 positions matching TRBD2. The CDR3 consists of 16 residues. V gave up 6 bases and J gave up 3 bases; unmatched junction bases: 7. CDR1 LGHNA and CDR2 YNFKEQ come from the germline V gene. CDR3 residues: CASRIVTSGREETQYF. The CDR3 DNA reads TGTGCCAGCAGGATAGTAACTAGCGGGAGGGAAGAGACCCAGTACTTC.

The chain recombines TRBV4-1 with TRBJ1-5; D unclear. Trimming stripped 1 base from V and 4 bases from J, with 11 bases between. The CDR3 runs to 15 residues. Germline-derived CDR1 and CDR2 are MGHRA and YSYEKL. This chain's CDR3 is CASSQGPPGNQPQHF. The CDR3 DNA follows: TGCGCCAGCAGCCAAGGTCCCCCGGGAAATCAGCCCCAGCATTTT.

The chain links TRBV5-5 to TRBJ2-7, with a weak D call TRBD1 (5 bases). The germline V gene encodes CDR1 SGHKS and CDR2 YYEKEE (reference sequence). The CDR3 covers 15 residues. The V end lost 0 bases, the J end lost 0 bases, and 10 bases lay between the germline ends. For the CDR3, the DNA is TGTGCCAGCAGCTTGGGACAGTCAAGCTCCTACGAGCAGTACTTC. Amino acid sequence: CASSLGQSSSYEQYF. Based on the CDR3 plus reference TRBV5-5 and TRBJ2-7, the full variable domain is DAGVTQSPTHLIKTRGQQVTLRCSPISGHKSVSWYQQVLGQGPQFIFQYYEKEERGRGNFPDRFSARQFPNYSSELNVNALLLGDSALYLCASSLGQSSSYEQYFGPGTRLTVT.

This chain connects TRBV28 to TRBJ2-7; D possibly corresponds to TRBD2 (5 bases). Germline V gene lookup returns CDR1 MDHEN and CDR2 SYDVKM. The CDR3 contains 14 residues. Trimming pared 8 bases from V and 5 bases from J, leaving 19 bases between. The CDR3 DNA sequence: TGTGCCAGCTTTCGGAGCGGCGCTTCCCACGAGCAGTACTTC. The encoded protein is CASFRSGASHEQYF.

This sequence joins TRBV5-6 and TRBJ2-6; 10 bases match TRBD1. The CDR3 runs 18 residues. The V segment lost 5 bases and the J segment 3 bases; nucleotides outside the gene matches: 11. Germline lookup yields CDR1 SGHDT and CDR2 YYEEEE. The CDR3 here is CASSRDRGKMGGANVLTF. In nucleotides, the CDR3 is TGTGCCAGCAGTAGGGACAGGGGAAAAATGGGTGGGGCCAACGTCCTGACTTTC.

A few counts support this clone. The chain couples TRBV2 to TRBJ2-7; possibly TRBD2 for D (6 bases). The CDR3 runs to 12 residues. Deletions cut 4 bases from V and 7 bases from J, with 11 bases between. Germline loops: CDR1 SNHLY, CDR2 FYNNEI. The DNA of the CDR3 is TGTGCCAGCAGTGCCACAGCGGGTGAGCAGTACTTC. Translating it yields CASSATAGEQYF.

V is TRBV5-1 and J is TRBJ2-7; D gene ambiguous. Between the trimmed V and J ends, which lost 1 base and 0 bases, there was a span of 5 bases. The CDR3 consists of 13 residues. From germline, CDR1 is SGHRS and CDR2 YFSETQ. This CDR3 is CASSLIISYEQYF. The CDR3 DNA is TGCGCCAGCAGCTTGATCATCTCCTACGAGCAGTACTTC.

This sequence joins TRBV6-5 and TRBJ1-2, with a weak D call TRBD1 (6 bases). V dropped 6 bases and J dropped 9 bases, with 11 bases sitting between them. The CDR3 contains 11 residues. Per germline, CDR1 MNHEY and CDR2 SVGAGI. The CDR3 here is CASRQGVSYTF. The CDR3 DNA follows: TGTGCCAGCAGACAGGGTGTTAGCTACACCTTC.

The chain carries TRBV2 and TRBJ2-2, with 8 bases fitting TRBD1. Trimming at V came to 11 bases and at J to 4 bases, leaving 18 bases not matched to a gene. Germline CDR1 and CDR2: SNHLY and FYNNEI. This CDR3 contains 17 residues. CDR3 DNA sequence: TGTGCCTGCGTCACGACACAAGCGACAGGGGCCACCGGGGAGCTGTTTTTT. Translation: CACVTTQATGATGELFF.